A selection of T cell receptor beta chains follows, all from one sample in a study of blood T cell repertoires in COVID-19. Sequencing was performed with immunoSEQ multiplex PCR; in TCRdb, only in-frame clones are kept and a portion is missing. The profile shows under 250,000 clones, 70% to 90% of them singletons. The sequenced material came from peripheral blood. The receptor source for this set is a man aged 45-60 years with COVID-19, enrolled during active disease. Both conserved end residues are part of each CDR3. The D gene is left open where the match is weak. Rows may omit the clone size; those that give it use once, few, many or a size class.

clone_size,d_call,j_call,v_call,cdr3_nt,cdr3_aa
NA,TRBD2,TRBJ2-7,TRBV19,TGTGCCAGTAGTCCTCAGACTAGCGGGCCCCCAGGGCAGTACTTC,CASSPQTSGPPGQYF
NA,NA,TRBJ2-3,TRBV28,TGTGCCAGCTCGGGACTGGATACGCAGTATTTT,CASSGLDTQYF
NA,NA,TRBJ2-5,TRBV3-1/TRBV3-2,TGTGCCAGCAGCCGGCCCCCCTCGGAGACCCAGTACTTC,CASSRPPSETQYF
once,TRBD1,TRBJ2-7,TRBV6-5,TGTGCCAGCAGTCCACAGGGGGGACCCTACGAGCAGTACTTC,CASSPQGGPYEQYF
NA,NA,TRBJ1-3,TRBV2,TGTGCCAGCAGTGAAGGTGGCACCTCTGGAAACACCATATATTTT,CASSEGGTSGNTIYF
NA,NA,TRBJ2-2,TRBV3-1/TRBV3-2,TGTGCCAGCAGCGCGGGCCCAAACACCGGGGAGCTGTTTTTT,CASSAGPNTGELFF
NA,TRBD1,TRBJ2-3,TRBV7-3,TGTGCCAGCAGCTTAAGACAGGGGACGCATACGCAGTATTTT,CASSLRQGTHTQYF
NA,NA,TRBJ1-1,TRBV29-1,TGCAGCGTTGCTCGACAGCTGAACACTGAAGCTTTCTTT,CSVARQLNTEAFF
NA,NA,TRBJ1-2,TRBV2,TGTGCCAGCAGCGCGACGGACATTCCAACTAACTATGGCTACACCTTC,CASSATDIPTNYGYTF
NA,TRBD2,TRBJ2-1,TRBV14,TGTGCCAGCAGCCACGAGCGGGGGTCCTACAATGAGCAGTTCTTC,CASSHERGSYNEQFF
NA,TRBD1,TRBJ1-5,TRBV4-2,TGTGCCAGCAGCCAAACCGGGACAGGGGCCGAGCCCCAGCATTTT,CASSQTGTGAEPQHF
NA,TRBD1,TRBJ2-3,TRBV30,TGTGCCTGGAACCCCGGGACAGGAAAAGGCACAGATACGCAGTATTTT,CAWNPGTGKGTDTQYF
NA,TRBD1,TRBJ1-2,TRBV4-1,TGCGCCAGCAGCCACCGGGACAGGGGTAAAAATGGCTACACCTTC,CASSHRDRGKNGYTF
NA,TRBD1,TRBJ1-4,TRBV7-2,TGTGCCAGCAGCCCGGCCGGGACAGGAAAAGAAAAACTGTTTTTT,CASSPAGTGKEKLFF
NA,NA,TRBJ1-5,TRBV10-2,TGCGCCAGCAGAGGATCGGGGGGCAATCAGCCCCAGCATTTT,CASRGSGGNQPQHF
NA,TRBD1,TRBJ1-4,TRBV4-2,TGTGCCAGCAGCCAAGATAGGGGGCGCTTCGAAAAACTGTTTTTT,CASSQDRGRFEKLFF
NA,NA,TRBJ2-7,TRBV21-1,TGTGCCAGCAGCAAGGCCGACAGGGTCGAGCAGTACTTC,CASSKADRVEQYF
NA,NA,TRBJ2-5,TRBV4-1,TGCGCCAGCAGCCAAGAGCCCGGACAGCGCAAGGAGACCCAGTACTTC,CASSQEPGQRKETQYF
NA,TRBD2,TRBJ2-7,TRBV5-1,TGCGCCAGCAGCTTGGAGGGGCTATCGGGGGGACCGGCCGAGCAGTACTTC,CASSLEGLSGGPAEQYF
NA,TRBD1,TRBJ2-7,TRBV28,TGTGCCAGCAGCCCCACGCCGGGACAGGGTTCCCACGAGCAGTACTTC,CASSPTPGQGSHEQYF
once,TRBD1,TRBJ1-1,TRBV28,TGTGCCAGCAGTGCAGACAGGGGGAGGAACACTGAAGCTTTCTTT,CASSADRGRNTEAFF
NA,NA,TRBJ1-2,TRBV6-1,TGTGCCGGACGGACAGAGAATCTCTATGGCTACACCTTC,CAGRTENLYGYTF
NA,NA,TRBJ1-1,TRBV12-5,TGTGCTAGTGGTTTGGTACTGGGCAGGCTGAACACTGAAGCTTTCTTT,CASGLVLGRLNTEAFF
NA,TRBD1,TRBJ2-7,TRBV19,TGTGCCAGTAGTATCGCCTCGACAGGGTTTCCCTACGAGCAGTACTTC,CASSIASTGFPYEQYF